The rows below give T cell receptor beta chains drawn from one sample of a study of T cell repertoires in cytomegalovirus infection. These receptors are not linked to any known antigen. One entry per CDR3 protein, called by TCRdb with MiXCR from the reads. The table includes roughly 800,000 distinct CDR3 sequences, approximately 32% detected once. Material: cultured CD8+ T cells from PBMCs, obtained from culture after CMV antigen stimulation. The receptors here all came from a human donor in good health (CMV status not recorded). Some clones in this sample may be carry-over from other donors' samples. Each CDR3 is given with its conserved first and last residue. The D gene is left open where the match is weak. Size values are once, few and many counts, or a class for expanded clones, and some rows have none.

TRBJ1-2,few,TRBV5-4,-,TGTGCCAGCAGCTTGGATGGGACGGAGTATGGCTACACCTTC,CASSLDGTEYGYTF
TRBJ2-5,many,TRBV7-8,TRBD1,TGTGCCAGCAGCGGGACAGGGACCGAGACCCAGTACTTC,CASSGTGTETQYF
TRBJ2-7,-,TRBV11-2,-,TGTGCCAGCAGCTACACCCAGGGGAACGAGCAGTACTTC,CASSYTQGNEQYF
TRBJ1-5,-,TRBV5-6,TRBD1,TGTGCCAGCAGCACTGGGACAGGGAGGAGTCAGCCCCAGCATTTT,CASSTGTGRSQPQHF
TRBJ2-1,many,TRBV19,TRBD2,TGTGCCAGCAGCCCCGGGACTAGCGGGGGGTATGAGCAGTTCTTC,CASSPGTSGGYEQFF
TRBJ2-1,few,TRBV20-1,TRBD1,TGCAGTGCTAGAGCTGGGTACGGGACAGGGACAGTTATGATCTACAATGAGCAGTTCTTC,CSARAGYGTGTVMIYNEQFF
TRBJ2-1,few,TRBV7-9,-,TGTGCCAGCAGGATAACAAGGGCTGAGGGCGATGAGCAGTTCTTC,CASRITRAEGDEQFF
TRBJ1-1,few,TRBV9,-,TGTGCCAGCAGCGCTGAAGACAGGACTGTTGAAGCTTTCTTT,CASSAEDRTVEAFF
TRBJ2-7,many,TRBV7-2,-,TGTGCCAGCAGCTTAAGTCCGCGGACAGCTCTTCCTTACGAGCAGTACTTC,CASSLSPRTALPYEQYF
TRBJ2-2,-,TRBV7-6,TRBD1,TGTGCCAGCAGCTTATTGACAGGGTCAACCGGGGAGCTGTTTTTT,CASSLLTGSTGELFF
TRBJ1-5,many,TRBV7-8,-,TGTGCCAGCAGCTTGGGTCGGGGGACCTATAGCAATCAGCCCCAGCATTTT,CASSLGRGTYSNQPQHF
TRBJ1-1,many,TRBV6-1,-,TGTGCCAGCAGCGCGCTCAATACTGAAGCTTTCTTT,CASSALNTEAFF
TRBJ2-3,few,TRBV20-1,-,TGCAGTGCTAGATCGTTGTGGGGGGGCCGTGCAGATACGCAGTATTTT,CSARSLWGGRADTQYF
TRBJ1-1,-,TRBV29-1,-,TGCAGCATAACAGAGAACACTGAAGCTTTCTTT,CSITENTEAFF
TRBJ1-1,-,TRBV7-9,-,TGTGCCAGCAGCTTAGTTCTACTGACGAACACTGAAGCTTTCTTT,CASSLVLLTNTEAFF
TRBJ1-1,-,TRBV19,TRBD1,TGTGCCAGTAGACCTTCGGGACAGGGCACTGAAGCTTTCTTT,CASRPSGQGTEAFF
TRBJ2-1,-,TRBV19,-,TGTGCCAGTAGTCTACAGGGTGGGGGCTCCTACAATGAGCAGTTCTTC,CASSLQGGGSYNEQFF
TRBJ2-5,few,TRBV7-9,-,TGTGCCAGCAGCCCAGAGTCGGGACGAGAGACCCAGTACTTC,CASSPESGRETQYF
TRBJ2-1,few,TRBV27,-,TGTGCCAGCAGTTCCACAGTGCCGACCAACGGGAATGAGCAGTTCTTC,CASSSTVPTNGNEQFF
TRBJ2-7,few,TRBV7-2,TRBD2,TGTGCCAGCAGCCCCATTAGCGGGGGGGCCTACGAGCAGTACTTC,CASSPISGGAYEQYF
TRBJ1-2,few,TRBV4-3,-,TGCGCCAGCAGCCAAGAACTTAACTATGGCTACACCTTC,CASSQELNYGYTF
TRBJ2-1,few,TRBV27,TRBD1,TGTGCCAGCAGCATCAAACAGGGGCTAGGGACCCCCGATCGTTACAATGAGCAGTTCTTC,CASSIKQGLGTPDRYNEQFF
TRBJ1-5,-,TRBV15,TRBD1,TGTGCCACCAGCAGGGGACAGGGTCCCAGCAATCAGCCCCAGCATTTT,CATSRGQGPSNQPQHF
TRBJ1-4,few,TRBV7-8,-,TGTGCCAGCAGCTTAGAATCCGCTTATCTAAATGAAAAACTGTTTTTT,CASSLESAYLNEKLFF
TRBJ1-3,-,TRBV6-6,-,TGTGCCAGCAGTTTCGGACGGGGCTTCTCTGGAAACACCATATATTTT,CASSFGRGFSGNTIYF
TRBJ1-4,-,TRBV27,TRBD1,TGTGCCAGCAGTTTACACAGGGGCTCAGCGACTAATGAAAAACTGTTTTTT,CASSLHRGSATNEKLFF
TRBJ2-3,-,TRBV6-5,TRBD1,TGTGCCAGCGCACCCGGGACAGGGGCAGATACGCAGTATTTT,CASAPGTGADTQYF
TRBJ2-5,-,TRBV4-3,TRBD2,TGCGCCAGCAGCCAAGCCCTAGCGGGCCGTCAAGAGACCCAGTACTTC,CASSQALAGRQETQYF
TRBJ2-3,many,TRBV7-6,-,TGTGCCAGCAGCTTTACAGGGCCCATGGGCACAGATACGCAGTATTTT,CASSFTGPMGTDTQYF
TRBJ2-3,-,TRBV24-1,TRBD2,TGTGCCACCAGTGACCGGGGCCCTAGCGGGCGGTCAGATACGCAGTATTTT,CATSDRGPSGRSDTQYF
TRBJ2-2,few,TRBV4-3,-,TGCGCCAGCAGCCAAACTTCAACCACCGGGGAGCTGTTTTTT,CASSQTSTTGELFF
TRBJ1-1,once,TRBV7-6,TRBD1,TGTGCCAGCAGCTCTAGGGGGACAGGGCCTAACACTGAAGCTTTCTTT,CASSSRGTGPNTEAFF
TRBJ2-5,-,TRBV4-3,-,TGCGCCAGCAGCCAAGAGGGCAGAGAAGAGACCCAGTACTTC,CASSQEGREETQYF
TRBJ1-2,many,TRBV6-1,-,TGTGCCAGCAGTGAAGAGACACACCCAGGGTCTGGCTACACCTTC,CASSEETHPGSGYTF
TRBJ2-7,-,TRBV7-9,-,TGTGCCAGCAGCTTAGGAGGGGTCGCCTACGAGCAGTACTTC,CASSLGGVAYEQYF